This TCR beta chain was captured in a study of response to subunit inactivated influenza vaccine. Trimming took 7 bases from V and 4 from J; bases not matched to a gene: 8. Germline-derived CDR1 and CDR2 are SGHRS and YFSETQ. There are 14 residues in the CDR3. TCRdb used MiXCR to reprocess the RT-PCR reads, holding one entry per CDR3 protein. The sample holds 700,000 to 800,000 distinct CDR3 sequences, about 18% seen once. The receptor's source is a middle-aged man who received an inactivated influenza vaccine. The sample was PBMCs from blood, taken more than 4 days after vaccination. The rearrangement uses TRBV5-1 and TRBJ2-5, with TRBD1 matching 9 bases. The CDR3 here is CASGLGTGRETQYF. CDR3 sequence (DNA): TGCGCCAGCGGCCTAGGGACAGGGCGAGAGACCCAGTACTTC.